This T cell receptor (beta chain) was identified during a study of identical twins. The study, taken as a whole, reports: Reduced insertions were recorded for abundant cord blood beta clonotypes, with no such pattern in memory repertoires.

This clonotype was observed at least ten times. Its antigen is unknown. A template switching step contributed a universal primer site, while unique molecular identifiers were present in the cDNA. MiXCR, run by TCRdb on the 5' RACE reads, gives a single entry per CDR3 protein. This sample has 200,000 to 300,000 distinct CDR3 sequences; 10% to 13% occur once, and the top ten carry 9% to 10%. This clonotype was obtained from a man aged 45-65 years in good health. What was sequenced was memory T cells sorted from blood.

In DNA form, the CDR3 reads TGTGCCAGCAGACTAGGGAGTAATTCACCCCTCCACTTT. Translation gives CASRLGSNSPLHF. The genes are TRBV28 and TRBJ1-6; D is ambiguous. Trimming stripped 6 bases from V and 6 bases from J, with 9 bases between. Germline V lookup: CDR1 MDHEN, CDR2 SYDVKM. The CDR3 contains 13 residues.